This T cell receptor (beta chain) stems from a study of early T cells in non-severe SARS-CoV-2 infection (dated by TCRdb to the early 2020s). Regarding the research as a whole: Because TCR sequencing relied on bulk RNA taken from unsorted whole blood, pairing of alpha and beta chains was not possible. What the work shows at the level of the full study, not this receptor alone: VDJdb matching was skewed toward anti-spike CD8 responses and likely underestimated virus-specific expansions, missing private and CD4 specificities.

Library preparation employed 5' RACE. The instrument given in TCRdb is NextSeq 500. The TCR library protocol attached unique molecular identifiers to individual cDNA molecules to correct for sequencing error and PCR bias. Both TCR alpha and beta chains were sequenced, and tight co-correlation was observed between alpha and beta sequence abundances in each sample. The study's own analysis went as follows. V gene, J gene and CDR3 annotation of TCR sequences was performed with Decombinator V4. Expanded TCRs were defined as changing significantly between any two time points under a Poisson model with p below 0.0001. TCR abundances were normalised to the total number of TCRs sequenced per sample and expressed as counts per million. TRAV1-2 paired with TRAJ12, TRAJ20 or TRAJ33 defined MAIT TCRs, while TRAV10 paired with TRAJ18 defined iNKT TCRs. VDJdb, accessed on 1 November 2021, was searched for TCRs annotated for CMV, EBV and SARS-CoV-2, and TCRs annotated for more than one antigen were excluded. TCRdb reworked the public reads: Q25 trimming with fastp, MiXCR clone assembly, productive beta chains retained. Identical CDR3 proteins give one entry, which carries the most common genes and DNA. These V and J calls originate from TCRdb's pipeline instead of the authors' own analysis. A total of approximately 69,000 distinct CDR3 sequences appear in this sample, about an eighth of them only once. The biggest ten clones account for 5.5% to 6% of the sample.

From cysteine to phenylalanine, the CDR3 is 15 amino acids long. Just the 45-base CDR3 DNA is kept, in frame starting at base 1. V gives up 0 bases and J gives up 2 bases, and the segment between their germline ends measures 11 bases. The study was a case-control design nested within a healthcare worker cohort in London, UK, with weekly nasopharyngeal swab PCR tests and blood sampling. Healthcare workers were recruited between 23 and 31 March 2020, during the week of the UK lockdown, and were followed weekly for up to about 15 weeks. This clonotype was seen ten or more times. The antigen this receptor binds is unknown. No much larger clone is present one base from it, and per-base qualities are unavailable.

The sequencing used whole blood, collected at baseline. Recombination joined TRBV12-3 or TRBV12-4 with TRBJ2-7; the D gene lacks a confident call. The sequence came from an adult who was a healthcare worker with PCR-confirmed SARS-CoV-2 infection or an uninfected control (not recorded which). The DNA sequence reads TGTGCCAGCAGTTTAGCGGGCAGGCCTGCCTACGAGCAGTACTTC. It translates as CASSLAGRPAYEQYF.